The T cell receptor (beta chain) described here comes from a study of T cell clones after liver transplantation. CD3+CD4+ and CD3+CD8+ cells were FACS-sorted from thawed unstimulated PBMCs. The CDR3 consists of 14 residues. CDR1 and CDR2 from the germline V gene are LNHDA and SQIVND (reference sequence). Trimming pared 1 base from V and 3 bases from J, leaving 9 bases between. Libraries were prepared by immunoSEQ multiplex PCR; TCRdb keeps only in-frame clonotypes and omits some of them. The sample has tens of thousands of clones; around 70% are singletons. The sample was CD4+ T cells from blood, taken at the 22-month timepoint. The rearrangement joins TRBV19 to TRBJ1-1, with D tentatively TRBD1 (5 bases). This sequence was found in a human patient who received a liver transplant. Part of the T cell pool may stem from the graft donor. The CDR3 is CASSIAGDDTEAFF. In DNA form, the CDR3 reads TGTGCCAGTAGTATAGCCGGGGACGACACTGAAGCTTTCTTT.